These 18 T cell receptor beta chains originate from one sample sequenced in a study of blood T cell repertoires in COVID-19. Some clones are missing from TCRdb's copy, which holds only in-frame ones; the method was immunoSEQ multiplex PCR. The table has 130,000 or so clones, more than 70% seen once. Source material: peripheral blood. The receptors derive from a man aged 55 to 69 with acute or convalescent COVID-19.

The chain recombines TRBV10-3 with TRBJ2-1; possibly TRBD1 for D (5 bases). Germline CDR1 ENHRY, CDR2 SYGVKD. This CDR3 is 14 amino acids long. Trimming pared 3 bases from V and 8 bases from J, leaving 14 bases between. CDR3: CAISEGQGGDEQFF. In DNA, the CDR3 is TGTGCCATCAGTGAAGGGCAGGGCGGCGATGAGCAGTTCTTC.

This sequence joins TRBV6-5 and TRBJ1-3, with 8 bases that match TRBD1. The germline V gene encodes CDR1 MNHEY and CDR2 SVGAGI. Germline trimming cut 5 bases from V and 5 bases from J; bases unmatched to any gene: 5. The CDR3 consists of 14 residues. CDR3 DNA: TGTGCCAGCAGTCTGACAGGGGACAGAAACACCATATATTTT. Translation: CASSLTGDRNTIYF.

V is TRBV12-3 or TRBV12-4 and J is TRBJ2-5; TRBD2 matches at 7 bases. This CDR3 spans 12 amino acids. V lost 5 bases and J lost 9; bases outside the gene matches: 6. DNA for the CDR3: TGTGCCAGCAGTAGCGGGGTCGAGTCCCAGTACTTC. Its protein is CASSSGVESQYF.

This chain connects TRBV7-3 to TRBJ2-7, with 7 nucleotides matching TRBD2. The germline V gene encodes CDR1 SGHTA and CDR2 FQGTGA. V was pared by 5 bases and J by 2 bases, with 9 bases of the junction left unmatched. There are 15 residues in the CDR3. CDR3 loop: CASSPTGGMAYEQYF. The DNA for the CDR3 is TGTGCCAGCAGCCCCACCGGGGGGATGGCCTACGAGCAGTACTTC.

The genes are TRBV12-3 or TRBV12-4 and TRBJ1-3, with D possibly matching TRBD1 (5 bases). There are 12 residues in the CDR3. V was shortened by 7 bases and J by 8 bases, with 12 bases between the two germline ends. DNA of the CDR3: TGTGCCAGCACCCCGGGGGGTCACACCATATATTTT. Its protein product is CASTPGGHTIYF.

This chain joins TRBV11-3 and TRBJ2-1, with 9 bases fitting TRBD2. The V segment lost 1 base and the J segment 7 bases; nucleotides outside the gene matches: 8. The CDR3 consists of 16 residues. Germline-derived CDR1 and CDR2 are SGHNT and YENEEA. DNA for the CDR3: TGTGCCAGCAGCTTAGCGGGTGCGGGAGGGTGGAATGAGCAGTTCTTC. This encodes CASSLAGAGGWNEQFF.

This chain connects TRBV19 to TRBJ1-3; D call uncertain. The germline V gene encodes CDR1 LNHDA and CDR2 SQIVND (reference sequence). This CDR3 region has 12 residues. Deletions cut 3 bases from V and 3 bases from J, with 3 bases between. Written as DNA, the CDR3 is TGTGCCAGTAGTATTATTGGAAACACCATATATTTT. The encoded protein is CASSIIGNTIYF. The full variable domain, its missing parts supplied by reference TRBV19 and TRBJ1-3, is DGGITQSPKYLFRKEGQNVTLSCEQNLNHDAMYWYRQDPGQGLRLIYYSQIVNDFQKGDIAEGYSVSREKKESFPLTVTSAQKNPTAFYLCASSIIGNTIYFGEGSWLTVV.

This clone was seen a single time. The V call is TRBV2, the J call TRBJ1-5; D gene uncertain. The CDR3 totals 14 residues. CDR1 and CDR2 from the germline V gene are SNHLY and FYNNEI. V was pared by 7 bases and J by 1 base, with 11 bases between. In nucleotides, the CDR3 is TGTGCCAGCAATGTAGGAGGGAGCAATCAGCCCCAGCATTTT. Translating gives CASNVGGSNQPQHF.

On this clone: The same CDR3 can be traced to other DNA sequences in this sample. The chain links TRBV5-1 to TRBJ1-5; 8 positions agree with TRBD1. The CDR3 consists of 15 residues. In germline, CDR1 is SGHRS, CDR2 YFSETQ. V lost 2 bases to trimming and J lost 2 bases; unmatched junction nucleotides: 3. CDR3 region: CASSLGQGGNQPQHF. The CDR3 bases are TGCGCCAGCAGCTTAGGACAGGGTGGCAATCAGCCCCAGCATTTT.

This clone was seen only once. The chain recombines TRBV7-3 with TRBJ2-7; 7 bases line up with TRBD1. After removal of 7 bases from V and 7 bases from J, the junction contained 10 bases not matched to a gene. The germline gives CDR1 SGHTA, CDR2 FQGTGA. The CDR3 loop spans 13 amino acids. CDR3 sequence reads: CASTRDSSREQYF. CDR3 in DNA: TGTGCCAGCACCAGGGACAGTTCCCGGGAGCAGTACTTC.

The V and J genes are TRBV30 and TRBJ2-1; D gene unclear. The CDR3 totals 13 residues. Germline lookup yields CDR1 GTSNPN and CDR2 SVGIG (reference sequence). V lost 0 bases and J 9 bases, leaving 12 bases between the germline ends. CDR3 sequence reads: CAWSVSVSVEQFF. The CDR3 DNA is TGTGCCTGGAGTGTATCGGTGAGTGTTGAGCAGTTCTTC.

J is TRBJ2-7 and V is TRBV19, with 10 bases identical to TRBD2. Germline CDR1 is LNHDA and CDR2 is SQIVND (reference sequence). The V gene end was trimmed by 4 bases and the J gene end by 4 bases; junction bases not matched to a gene: 4. CDR3 length equals 14 residues. The CDR3 reads CASSNSGGKYEQYF. For the CDR3, the DNA is TGTGCCAGTAGTAATAGCGGGGGGAAATACGAGCAGTACTTC. The full variable domain, completed using reference TRBV19 and TRBJ2-7, is DGGITQSPKYLFRKEGQNVTLSCEQNLNHDAMYWYRQDPGQGLRLIYYSQIVNDFQKGDIAEGYSVSREKKESFPLTVTSAQKNPTAFYLCASSNSGGKYEQYFGPGTRLTVT.

This chain links TRBV13 with TRBJ2-3; TRBD2 aligns across 13 bases. With V trimmed by 1 base and J by 2 bases, 3 bases remained unmatched. The germline V gene has CDR1 PRHDT and CDR2 FYEKMQ (reference sequence). The CDR3 runs 17 residues. In DNA form, the CDR3 reads TGTGCCAGCAGCTTAGTCGGACTAGCGGGGGTCACAGATACGCAGTATTTT. Its protein product is CASSLVGLAGVTDTQYF.

This clone was observed a handful of times. CDR3 residues: CASSYAPQGANYGYTF. CDR3 nucleotide sequence: TGTGCCAGCAGTTACGCACCGCAGGGGGCTAACTATGGCTACACCTTC. The chain couples TRBV6-5 to TRBJ1-2; 7 nucleotides align to TRBD1. Germline V gene sequence: CDR1 MNHEY, CDR2 SVGAGI. CDR3 size: 16 residues. V trimming: 2 bases; J trimming: 0 bases; junction bases outside the gene matches: 6.

The chain employs TRBV6-6 and TRBJ2-1; 13 bases map to TRBD2. The CDR3 covers 16 residues. The germline CDR1 and CDR2 sequences are MNHNY and SVGAGI (reference sequence). After removal of 2 bases from V and 8 bases from J, the junction contained 6 bases not matched to a gene. CDR3 sequence (DNA): TGTGCCAGCAGTTACGATGGACTAGCGGGGGCCCATGAGCAGTTCTTC. Its translation is CASSYDGLAGAHEQFF.

This sequence joins TRBV5-1 and TRBJ1-1; D ambiguous. Trimming pared 5 bases from V and 5 bases from J, leaving 16 bases between. The germline CDR1 and CDR2 sequences are SGHRS and YFSETQ. This CDR3 contains 14 residues. CDR3 DNA sequence: TGCGCCAGCAGTGTGGAGGGCCGGGGTACTGAAGCTTTCTTT. Translated, it gives CASSVEGRGTEAFF.

The chain carries TRBV29-1 and TRBJ1-2; 8 nucleotides align to TRBD1. J gave up 8 bases and V 8 bases, and 7 bases lay outside the gene matches. The CDR3 length is 11 residues. The V gene's germline CDR1 is SQVTM and CDR2 ANQGSEA. CDR3 in amino acids: CSLRQGLGYTF. Here the CDR3 DNA reads TGCAGCCTAAGACAGGGGTTGGGCTACACCTTC.

The J gene is TRBJ1-6, the V gene TRBV5-1, with TRBD1 matching over 7 bases. The V segment lost 0 bases and the J segment 6 bases; nucleotides outside the gene matches: 6. The CDR3 loop spans 16 amino acids. Germline CDR1 SGHRS, CDR2 YFSETQ. The CDR3 protein is CASSLVTGVVNSPLHF. In DNA form, the CDR3 reads TGCGCCAGCAGCTTGGTCACAGGGGTTGTTAATTCACCCCTCCACTTT.